This note documents a single T cell receptor (beta chain) sequence. The source of the sample is a study of blood T cell repertoires in COVID-19. Study as a whole: Both acute and convalescent COVID-19 samples were obtained from the United States, Italy and Spain.

Measured with immunoSEQ multiplex PCR; TCRdb has only the in-frame clones, and not every one. The top ten hold 6.5% to 9.5% of the sample, which has hundreds of thousands of clones, 70% to 90% seen once. Germline CDR1 is SGHTA and CDR2 is FQGNSA. V lost 0 bases, J lost 11 bases, and 15 bases lay in between. The CDR3 is 14 amino acids. Participants were aged roughly 18 to 100 years from around 24 US areas. Clinical histories supplied by participants themselves formed the basis of cohort assignment. Recovered status applied to Cohort 3 donors who had two consecutive negative PCRs. It also applied to those with clearance or with symptom resolution.

Sequencing was carried out using PBMCs or T cells enriched from blood (not recorded which). This clonotype was obtained from a woman aged 55-75 years who had recovered from COVID-19. This chain joins TRBV7-2 and TRBJ2-3; the D gene is possibly TRBD2 (7 bases). CDR3 nucleotides: TGTGCCAGCAGCTTAGCGGGGGGGCCTAATGGGCAGTATTTT. The encoded protein is CASSLAGGPNGQYF.